There are many counts of the clone carrying this T cell receptor (beta chain). No antigen is known for it. This sample stems from a study of blood T cells in healthy people across ages. General observations from the study: Unsorted PBMCs blocked a conclusive comparison of naive and antigen-experienced cells. Possibly, changes in expanded clonotypes were confounded because donor CMV status was unknown.

Together with a sample-barcoded 5' primer, a J-beta primer mix was included in a second PCR lasting about 7 to 12 cycles. Through a template-switch adaptor with 12 random nucleotides, each cDNA molecule received a tag. TCRdb passed the 5' RACE reads through MiXCR, listing each CDR3 protein once. In the table there are 650,000 or so distinct CDR3 sequences, roughly half of which are singletons. The junction had 8 bases not matched to a gene; V was cut back by 0 bases and J by 6 bases. The CDR3 runs 16 residues. Per the germline V gene, CDR1 is SGHRS and CDR2 is YFSETQ. The TCR sequence derives from a woman over 75 in good health. The genes are TRBV5-1 and TRBJ2-1; TRBD2 matches at 8 bases. Sequences were obtained from blood. The CDR3: CASSLVGGGYRNEQFF. CDR3 DNA sequence: TGCGCCAGCAGCTTGGTCGGCGGGGGGTACCGCAATGAGCAGTTCTTC.